This T cell receptor (beta chain) originates from a study of cytomegalovirus exposure and HLA in healthy donors. Whole-study context: In terms of ancestry, the Caucasian-associated cluster contained roughly 81% of the approximately 380 genotyped donors.

Comments on this clone: The target antigen is unknown.

Primers: 60 Vbeta forward and 13 Jbeta reverse. Here immunoSEQ multiplex PCR was the method, and the copy in TCRdb shows in-frame clones only, minus some. The sample has about 160,000 clones; under 75% are singletons. The CDR3 spans 16 residues. V dropped 4 bases and J dropped 9; count of bases not matched to a gene: 9. Germline V gene lookup returns CDR1 MGHRA and CDR2 YSYEKL. Study-level results: Earlier analysis yielded a pattern in which most TCR beta V segments were productive about 90% or about 30% of the time.

This TCR was recovered from a man aged 35 to 55 in good health and CMV-seropositive. The source material was PBMCs. The chain carries TRBV4-1 and TRBJ1-6; 10 nucleotides line up with TRBD1. DNA for the CDR3: TGCGCCAGCAGCCCACCCTCCGGGACAGGGGTTTCACCCCTCCACTTT. It is translated as CASSPPSGTGVSPLHF.